This is a list of T cell receptor beta chains from one sample in a study of shared clonotypes between healthy human individuals. Only in-frame clones appear in the TCRdb table, and some are missing; sequencing was by immunoSEQ multiplex PCR. The sample contains about 1 million clones, about 80% of which appear only once. Sequenced material: memory CD4+ T cells sorted from blood. These receptors were obtained from a man aged 18-30 years in good health. CDR3s include the opening cysteine and the closing phenylalanine or tryptophan. The D gene is left open where the match is weak. Size is omitted from some rows. Given values are once, few, many or a class for expanded clones.

j_call: TRBJ2-7; clone_size: -; v_call: TRBV5-1; d_call: TRBD2; cdr3_aa: CASSLAASGRAHEQYF; cdr3_nt: TGCGCCAGCAGCTTGGCGGCTAGCGGGAGGGCCCACGAGCAGTACTTC
j_call: TRBJ2-2; clone_size: -; v_call: TRBV5-6; d_call: -; cdr3_aa: CASSLTQTLGTGELFF; cdr3_nt: TGTGCCAGCAGCTTAACTCAAACCCTGGGTACCGGGGAGCTGTTTTTT
j_call: TRBJ1-2; clone_size: -; v_call: TRBV10-2; d_call: TRBD1; cdr3_aa: CASSPPGQGYGYTF; cdr3_nt: TGCGCCAGCAGCCCCCCGGGACAGGGATATGGCTACACCTTC
j_call: TRBJ1-5; clone_size: -; v_call: TRBV10-3; d_call: -; cdr3_aa: CAIRGGQGSQPQHF; cdr3_nt: TGTGCCATCAGGGGGGGCCAGGGCTCTCAGCCCCAGCATTTT
j_call: TRBJ1-1; clone_size: -; v_call: TRBV15; d_call: -; cdr3_aa: CATRELGQKNTEAFF; cdr3_nt: TGTGCCACCAGAGAGCTTGGACAGAAGAACACTGAAGCTTTCTTT
j_call: TRBJ2-1; clone_size: -; v_call: TRBV19; d_call: TRBD2; cdr3_aa: CASSPSGTEKRGNEQFF; cdr3_nt: TGTGCCAGTAGCCCTAGCGGCACAGAGAAAAGGGGCAATGAGCAGTTCTTC
j_call: TRBJ2-7; clone_size: -; v_call: TRBV18; d_call: -; cdr3_aa: CASSPGSLEQYF; cdr3_nt: TGTGCCAGCTCACCAGGGAGCCTCGAGCAGTACTTC
j_call: TRBJ2-7; clone_size: -; v_call: TRBV11-3; d_call: -; cdr3_aa: CASSLGDGSYEQYF; cdr3_nt: TGTGCCAGCAGCTTAGGGGACGGCTCCTACGAGCAGTACTTC
j_call: TRBJ2-5; clone_size: -; v_call: TRBV5-6; d_call: -; cdr3_aa: CASSGRIGETQYF; cdr3_nt: TGTGCCAGCAGCGGGAGGATCGGGGAGACCCAGTACTTC
j_call: TRBJ2-3; clone_size: -; v_call: TRBV5-4; d_call: TRBD2; cdr3_aa: CATRPGLAGERYSTDTQYF; cdr3_nt: TGTGCCACAAGGCCGGGACTAGCGGGAGAAAGGTATAGCACAGATACGCAGTATTTT
j_call: TRBJ1-1; clone_size: -; v_call: TRBV10-1; d_call: TRBD1; cdr3_aa: CASDREDLFNTEAFF; cdr3_nt: TGCGCCAGTGACAGGGAGGATTTGTTCAACACTGAAGCTTTCTTT
j_call: TRBJ1-2; clone_size: -; v_call: TRBV6-1; d_call: -; cdr3_aa: CATGDGSNYGYTF; cdr3_nt: TGTGCCACGGGGGACGGGTCTAACTATGGCTACACCTTC
j_call: TRBJ1-2; clone_size: -; v_call: TRBV7-2; d_call: -; cdr3_aa: CASSNGAGGYTF; cdr3_nt: TGTGCCAGCAGCAACGGGGCGGGTGGCTACACCTTC
j_call: TRBJ1-2; clone_size: -; v_call: TRBV19; d_call: -; cdr3_aa: CASSPRGSYGYTF; cdr3_nt: TGTGCCAGTAGTCCTCGGGGCAGCTATGGCTACACCTTC
j_call: TRBJ1-6; clone_size: -; v_call: TRBV19; d_call: TRBD1; cdr3_aa: CASSFRDRNSPLHF; cdr3_nt: TGTGCCAGTAGTTTCCGGGACAGGAATTCACCCCTCCACTTT
j_call: TRBJ2-7; clone_size: -; v_call: TRBV28; d_call: TRBD1; cdr3_aa: CASRASGQVYEQYF; cdr3_nt: TGTGCCAGCAGGGCCTCGGGACAGGTCTACGAGCAGTACTTC
j_call: TRBJ2-7; clone_size: -; v_call: TRBV15; d_call: -; cdr3_aa: CATQQRGGSYEQYF; cdr3_nt: TGTGCCACGCAGCAGAGGGGGGGTTCCTACGAGCAGTACTTC
j_call: TRBJ2-1; clone_size: -; v_call: TRBV15; d_call: -; cdr3_aa: CATSNTFTPRNPHSTYNEQFF; cdr3_nt: TGTGCCACCAGCAATACTTTTACACCGCGAAACCCTCACAGCACCTACAATGAGCAGTTCTTC
j_call: TRBJ1-5; clone_size: -; v_call: TRBV6-5; d_call: -; cdr3_aa: CASHPGLNQPQHF; cdr3_nt: TGTGCCAGCCACCCAGGCCTCAATCAGCCCCAGCATTTT
j_call: TRBJ1-2; clone_size: many; v_call: TRBV6-5; d_call: -; cdr3_aa: CASSPGTLRGGYTF; cdr3_nt: TGTGCCAGCAGCCCCGGGACACTCCGCGGCGGCTACACCTTC
j_call: TRBJ2-7; clone_size: -; v_call: TRBV28; d_call: -; cdr3_aa: CASSFFSEQYF; cdr3_nt: TGTGCCAGCAGTTTTTTTTCCGAGCAGTACTTC
j_call: TRBJ1-5; clone_size: many; v_call: TRBV7-9; d_call: -; cdr3_aa: CASSLDSQPQHF; cdr3_nt: TGTGCCAGCAGCTTAGATAGTCAGCCCCAGCATTTT
j_call: TRBJ2-1; clone_size: -; v_call: TRBV7-9; d_call: -; cdr3_aa: CASSLGFGVGEQFF; cdr3_nt: TGTGCCAGCAGCTTAGGATTTGGAGTAGGCGAGCAGTTCTTC
j_call: TRBJ2-1; clone_size: -; v_call: TRBV21-1; d_call: -; cdr3_aa: CASSNPDRTLGFF; cdr3_nt: TGTGCCAGCAGCAACCCGGACAGGACCTTAGGGTTCTTC